The rows below give T cell receptor beta chains drawn from one sample of a study of post-analysis software for immune sequencing data. Each CDR3 protein gets one entry after TCRdb re-called the PCR reads with MiXCR. The data hold more than 350,000 distinct CDR3 sequences, with 39% observed a single time. The sequencing input was blood. Receptor source: a girl aged 2-15 years with multiple sclerosis. Each CDR3 is given with its conserved first and last residue.

CDR3 | J | V
CAISEFGGRVRNQPQHF | TRBJ1-5 | TRBV10-3
CASSRGDRGHNEQFF | TRBJ2-1 | TRBV5-6
CASSQGLAGGNNEQFF | TRBJ2-1 | TRBV4-3
CASSLQGDSTRPYF | TRBJ2-3 | TRBV7-2
CASSFFRAYGYTF | TRBJ1-2 | TRBV28
CASSLKWDSGANVLTF | TRBJ2-6 | TRBV5-1
CSVGGGYTGELFF | TRBJ2-2 | TRBV29-1
CASSRHFKDRATGELFF | TRBJ2-2 | TRBV4-1
CASSLGTSGYTQYF | TRBJ2-3 | TRBV7-2
CASSELLSNEQFF | TRBJ2-1 | TRBV10-1
CACSLNPGWTGGESTEAFF | TRBJ1-1 | TRBV7-8
CASRGWAGSDEQYF | TRBJ2-7 | TRBV6-2/TRBV6-3
CASRAFEYPMDEQYF | TRBJ2-7 | TRBV6-1
CASSYSIGKNSYNEQFF | TRBJ2-1 | TRBV6-2/TRBV6-3
CAISEGTDPRFPTF | TRBJ1-2 | TRBV10-3
CASSLDGAGNQPQHF | TRBJ1-5 | TRBV5-1
CASSQDSGRGVSYEQYF | TRBJ2-7 | TRBV4-2